This T cell receptor beta chain was recovered during a study of technical replicates of blood from a handful of donors. Produced via immunoSEQ multiplex PCR; TCRdb's table is partial and in-frame only. This repertoire shows around 62,000 clones, nearly 98% found once; its top ten account for approximately 0.17%. The length of the CDR3 is 15 residues. Trimming cost V 5 bases and J 2 bases; bases outside gene matches: 3. Germline loops: CDR1 SEHNR, CDR2 FQNEAQ (reference sequence). The genes are TRBV7-9 and TRBJ1-6, with 7 positions matching TRBD1. The clonotype comes from a human donor in good health. The sample was T cells isolated from PBMCs. CDR3 region: CASSTGEAYNSPLHF. CDR3 DNA: TGTGCCAGCAGCACAGGGGAGGCCTATAATTCACCCCTCCACTTT.